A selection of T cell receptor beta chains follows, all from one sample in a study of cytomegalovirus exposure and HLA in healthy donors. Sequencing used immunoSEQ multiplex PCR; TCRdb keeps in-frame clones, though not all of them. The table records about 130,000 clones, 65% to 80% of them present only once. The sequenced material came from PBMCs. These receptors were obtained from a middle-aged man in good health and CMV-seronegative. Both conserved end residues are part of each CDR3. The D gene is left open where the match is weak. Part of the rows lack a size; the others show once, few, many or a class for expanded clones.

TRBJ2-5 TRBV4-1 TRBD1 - CASSSTGGPQETQYF TGCGCCAGCAGCTCAACAGGGGGACCCCAAGAGACCCAGTACTTC
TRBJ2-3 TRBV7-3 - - CASSPQGFTDTQYF TGTGCCAGCAGCCCGCAGGGTTTTACAGATACGCAGTATTTT
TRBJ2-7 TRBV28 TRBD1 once CASKRTGTYEQYF TGTGCCAGCAAGAGGACAGGGACCTACGAGCAGTACTTC
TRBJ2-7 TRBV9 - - CASSGGGAYEQYF TGTGCCAGCAGCGGAGGCGGGGCCTACGAGCAGTACTTC
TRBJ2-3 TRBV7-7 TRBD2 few CASSQTSGGASTQYF TGTGCCAGCAGCCAAACTAGCGGGGGGGCCTCTACGCAGTATTTT
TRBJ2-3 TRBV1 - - CTSSQDRSGGGTTDTQYF TGCACCAGCAGCCAAGATAGAAGCGGCGGGGGGACCACAGATACGCAGTATTTT
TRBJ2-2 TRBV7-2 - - CASSAQGLGNTGELFF TGTGCCAGCAGCGCGCAGGGGTTAGGGAACACCGGGGAGCTGTTTTTT
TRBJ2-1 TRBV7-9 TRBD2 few CASSLGLAGGRGNNEQFF TGTGCCAGCAGCTTAGGACTAGCGGGAGGCCGGGGAAACAATGAGCAGTTCTTC
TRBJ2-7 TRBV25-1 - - CASTPAWGGEAYEQYF TGTGCCAGCACCCCCGCGTGGGGCGGGGAGGCCTACGAGCAGTACTTC
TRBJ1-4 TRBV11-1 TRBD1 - CASSRGQGFATNEKLFF TGTGCCAGCAGCCGGGGACAGGGGTTTGCAACTAATGAAAAACTGTTTTTT
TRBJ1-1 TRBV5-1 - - CASSPDRATEAFF TGCGCCAGCAGCCCTGACAGAGCAACTGAAGCTTTCTTT
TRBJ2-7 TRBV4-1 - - CASSQEWGRPGEQYF TGCGCCAGCAGCCAAGAATGGGGGCGCCCTGGGGAGCAGTACTTC
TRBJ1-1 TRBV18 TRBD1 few CASFPTGDTEAFF TGTGCCAGCTTTCCCACAGGGGACACTGAAGCTTTCTTT
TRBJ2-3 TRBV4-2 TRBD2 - CASSQDPAGTSGDTQYF TGTGCCAGCAGCCAAGATCCAGCGGGGACCTCGGGAGATACGCAGTATTTT
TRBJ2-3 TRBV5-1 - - CASSLLLADTQYF TGCGCCAGCAGCTTGTTACTAGCAGATACGCAGTATTTT
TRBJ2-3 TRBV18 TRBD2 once CASYRPPTSGMTDTQYF TGTGCCAGCTACCGCCCGCCAACTAGCGGGATGACAGATACGCAGTATTTT
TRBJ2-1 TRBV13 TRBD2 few CASSLRLAGAGNEQFF TGTGCCAGCAGCCTCCGACTAGCGGGGGCGGGGAATGAGCAGTTCTTC
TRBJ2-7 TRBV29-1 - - CSVAIKYYSYEQYF TGCAGCGTTGCAATTAAGTACTACTCCTACGAGCAGTACTTC
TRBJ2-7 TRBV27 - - CASSLSAGANYEQYF TGTGCCAGCAGTTTATCGGCAGGGGCGAACTACGAGCAGTACTTC
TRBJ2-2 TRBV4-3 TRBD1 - CASRNLGSGGTGELFF TGCGCCAGCAGAAATCTTGGGTCAGGGGGAACCGGGGAGCTGTTTTTT
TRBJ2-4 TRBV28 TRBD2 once CASSLAGVGIQYF TGTGCCAGCAGTTTGGCGGGGGTTGGCATTCAGTACTTC
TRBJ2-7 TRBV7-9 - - CASSRNPQDYEQYF TGTGCCAGCAGCCGCAACCCCCAGGACTACGAGCAGTACTTC
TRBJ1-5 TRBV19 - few CASSIDGGQPQHF TGTGCCAGTAGTATAGATGGGGGCCAGCCCCAGCATTTT
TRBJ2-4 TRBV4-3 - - CASSQVQSGAKNIQYF TGCGCCAGCAGCCAAGTGCAAAGCGGGGCCAAAAACATTCAGTACTTC
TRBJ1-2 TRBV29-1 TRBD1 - CSVEDRGRGYTF TGCAGCGTTGAAGACAGGGGGCGCGGCTACACCTTC
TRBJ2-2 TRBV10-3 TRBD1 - CAISGRDSENTGELFF TGTGCCATCAGTGGCCGGGACAGCGAGAACACCGGGGAGCTGTTTTTT
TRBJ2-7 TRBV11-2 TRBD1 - CASSPGGGFPYEQYF TGTGCCAGCAGCCCAGGGGGCGGGTTCCCCTACGAGCAGTACTTC
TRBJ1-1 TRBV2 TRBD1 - CASAGQGDTEAFF TGTGCCAGCGCCGGACAGGGGGACACTGAAGCTTTCTTT
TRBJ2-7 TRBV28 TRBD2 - CASSPGGAYEQYF TGTGCCAGCAGCCCGGGAGGGGCCTACGAGCAGTACTTC
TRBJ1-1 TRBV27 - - CASERRPGRSLGAEAFF TGTGCCAGCGAACGGAGGCCGGGCCGCTCACTAGGCGCTGAAGCTTTCTTT
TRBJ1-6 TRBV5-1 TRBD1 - CASSLDRGSPLHF TGCGCCAGCAGCTTGGACAGGGGTTCACCCCTCCACTTT
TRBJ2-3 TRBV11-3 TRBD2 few CASSSAGVHGDTQYF TGTGCCAGCAGCTCAGCGGGAGTTCATGGTGATACGCAGTATTTT
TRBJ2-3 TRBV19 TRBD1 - CASSKGADLSDTQYF TGTGCCAGTAGTAAGGGGGCGGATTTATCAGATACGCAGTATTTT
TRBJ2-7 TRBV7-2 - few CASTLGPIRGAEQYF TGTGCCAGCACTCTAGGGCCAATTCGGGGTGCAGAGCAGTACTTC
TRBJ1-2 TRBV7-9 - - CASSPPQRRNYGYTF TGTGCCAGCAGCCCTCCCCAACGGAGGAACTATGGCTACACCTTC
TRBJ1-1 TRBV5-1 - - CASSQRGRVVDEAFF TGCGCCAGCAGCCAGCGGGGCAGGGTAGTTGACGAAGCTTTCTTT
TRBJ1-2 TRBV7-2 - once CASSGTGNYGYTF TGTGCCAGCAGTGGTACGGGAAACTATGGCTACACCTTC
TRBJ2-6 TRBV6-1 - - CASRQGSGANVLTF TGTGCCAGCAGGCAGGGCTCTGGGGCCAACGTCCTGACTTTC
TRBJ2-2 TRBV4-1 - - CASSQGGTVRGTGELFF TGCGCCAGCAGCCAAGGCGGGACAGTGCGAGGCACCGGGGAGCTGTTTTTT
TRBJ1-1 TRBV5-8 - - CASSFRVENTEAFF TGTGCCAGCAGCTTCCGGGTCGAAAACACTGAAGCTTTCTTT
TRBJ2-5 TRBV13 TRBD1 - CASSLSTGGWETQYF TGTGCCAGCAGCCTATCCACAGGGGGCTGGGAGACCCAGTACTTC
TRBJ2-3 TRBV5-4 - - CASSGGGLTDTQYF TGTGCCAGCAGCGGCGGAGGGCTCACAGATACGCAGTATTTT
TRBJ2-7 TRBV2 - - CASSDQVITYEQYF TGTGCCAGCAGTGACCAGGTCATTACCTACGAGCAGTACTTC
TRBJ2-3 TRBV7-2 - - CASSLITRNTQYF TGTGCCAGCAGCTTGATTACACGAAATACGCAGTATTTT
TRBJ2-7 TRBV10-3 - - CAIRTTITRGEQYF TGTGCCATCAGAACCACCATCACCCGGGGTGAGCAGTACTTC
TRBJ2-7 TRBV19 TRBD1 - CASSIDAGTAYYEQYF TGTGCCAGTAGTATAGATGCCGGGACAGCTTACTACGAGCAGTACTTC
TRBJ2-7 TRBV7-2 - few CASSLDWTMAYEQYF TGTGCCAGCAGCTTAGACTGGACAATGGCCTACGAGCAGTACTTC
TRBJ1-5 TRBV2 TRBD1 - CASSPGQGARQPQHF TGTGCCAGCAGTCCAGGACAGGGGGCCAGGCAGCCCCAGCATTTT
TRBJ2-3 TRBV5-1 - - CASTGTAGTDTQYF TGCGCCAGCACGGGAACGGCGGGCACAGATACGCAGTATTTT
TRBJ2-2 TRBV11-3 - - CASSLDVQGELFF TGTGCCAGCAGCTTAGATGTGCAGGGGGAGCTGTTTTTT
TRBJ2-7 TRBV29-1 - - CSVGSGLSYEQYF TGCAGCGTCGGATCGGGACTCTCCTACGAGCAGTACTTC